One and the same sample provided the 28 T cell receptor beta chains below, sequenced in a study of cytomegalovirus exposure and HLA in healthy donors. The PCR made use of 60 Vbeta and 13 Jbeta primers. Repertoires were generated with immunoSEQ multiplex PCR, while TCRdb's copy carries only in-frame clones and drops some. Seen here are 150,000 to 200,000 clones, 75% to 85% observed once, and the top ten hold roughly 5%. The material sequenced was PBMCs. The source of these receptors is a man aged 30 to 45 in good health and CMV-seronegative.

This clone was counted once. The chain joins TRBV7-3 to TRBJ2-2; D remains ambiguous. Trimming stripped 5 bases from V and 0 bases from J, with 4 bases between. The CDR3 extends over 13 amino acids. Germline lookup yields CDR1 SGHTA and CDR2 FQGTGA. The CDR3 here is CASSVTNTGELFF. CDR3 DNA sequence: TGTGCCAGCAGCGTTACGAACACCGGGGAGCTGTTTTTT. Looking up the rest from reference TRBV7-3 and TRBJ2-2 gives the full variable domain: GAGVSQTPSNKVTEKGKYVELRCDPISGHTALYWYRQSLGQGPEFLIYFQGTGAADDSGLPNDRFFAVRPEGSVSTLKIQRTERGDSAVYLCASSVTNTGELFFGEGSRLTVL.

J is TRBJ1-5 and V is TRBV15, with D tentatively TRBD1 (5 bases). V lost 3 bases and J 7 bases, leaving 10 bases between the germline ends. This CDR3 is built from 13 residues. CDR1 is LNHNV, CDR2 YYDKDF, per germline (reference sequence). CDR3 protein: CATSRSQGQPQHF. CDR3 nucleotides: TGTGCCACCAGCAGGTCTCAGGGACAGCCCCAGCATTTT. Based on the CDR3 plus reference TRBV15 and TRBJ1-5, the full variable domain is DAMVIQNPRYQVTQFGKPVTLSCSQTLNHNVMYWYQQKSSQAPKLLFHYYDKDFNNEADTPDNFQSRRPNTSFCFLDIRSPGLGDTAMYLCATSRSQGQPQHFGDGTRLSIL.

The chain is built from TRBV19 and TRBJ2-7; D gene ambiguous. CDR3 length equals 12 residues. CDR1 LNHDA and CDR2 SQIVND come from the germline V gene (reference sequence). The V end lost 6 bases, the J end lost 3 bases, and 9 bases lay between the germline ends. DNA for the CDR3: TGTGCCAGTAGCGACACCAACTACGAGCAGTACTTC. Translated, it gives CASSDTNYEQYF.

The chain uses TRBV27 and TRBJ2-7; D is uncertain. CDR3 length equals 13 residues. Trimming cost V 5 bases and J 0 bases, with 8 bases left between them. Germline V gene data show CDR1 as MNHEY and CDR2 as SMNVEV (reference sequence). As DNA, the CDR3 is TGTGCCAGCAGTGTCCCCCTCTCCTACGAGCAGTACTTC. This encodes CASSVPLSYEQYF.

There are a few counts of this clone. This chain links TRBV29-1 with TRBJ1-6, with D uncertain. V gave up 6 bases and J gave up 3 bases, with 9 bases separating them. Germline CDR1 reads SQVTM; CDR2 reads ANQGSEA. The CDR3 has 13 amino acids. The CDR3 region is CSVVTFYNSPLHF. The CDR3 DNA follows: TGCAGCGTGGTGACTTTCTATAATTCACCCCTCCACTTT.

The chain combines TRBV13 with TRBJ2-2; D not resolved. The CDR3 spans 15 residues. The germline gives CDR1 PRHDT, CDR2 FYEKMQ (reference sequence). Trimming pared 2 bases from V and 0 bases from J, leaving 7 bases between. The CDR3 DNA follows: TGTGCCAGCAGCTTACCCTCTACGAACACCGGGGAGCTGTTTTTT. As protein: CASSLPSTNTGELFF. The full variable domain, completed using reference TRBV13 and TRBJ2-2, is AAGVIQSPRHLIKEKRETATLKCYPIPRHDTVYWYQQGPGQDPQFLISFYEKMQSDKGSIPDRFSAQQFSDYHSELNMSSLELGDSALYFCASSLPSTNTGELFFGEGSRLTVL.

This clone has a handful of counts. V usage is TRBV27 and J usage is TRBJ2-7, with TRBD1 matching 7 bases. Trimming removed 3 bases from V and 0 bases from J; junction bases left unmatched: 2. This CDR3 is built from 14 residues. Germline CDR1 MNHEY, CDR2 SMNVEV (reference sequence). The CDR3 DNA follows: TGTGCCAGCAGTTTCGCAGGGGGCTCCTACGAGCAGTACTTC. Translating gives CASSFAGGSYEQYF.

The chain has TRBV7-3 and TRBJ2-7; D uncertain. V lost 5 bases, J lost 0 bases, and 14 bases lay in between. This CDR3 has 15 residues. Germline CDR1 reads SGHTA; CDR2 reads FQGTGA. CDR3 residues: CASSPTASRSYEQYF. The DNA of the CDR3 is TGTGCCAGCAGCCCTACAGCCTCACGCTCCTACGAGCAGTACTTC.

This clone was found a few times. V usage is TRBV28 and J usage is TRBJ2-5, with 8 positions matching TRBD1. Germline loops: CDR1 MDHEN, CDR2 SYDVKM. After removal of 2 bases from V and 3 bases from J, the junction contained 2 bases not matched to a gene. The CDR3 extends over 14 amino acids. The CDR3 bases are TGTGCCAGCAGTTTACTGACAGGGGAAGAGACCCAGTACTTC. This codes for CASSLLTGEETQYF.

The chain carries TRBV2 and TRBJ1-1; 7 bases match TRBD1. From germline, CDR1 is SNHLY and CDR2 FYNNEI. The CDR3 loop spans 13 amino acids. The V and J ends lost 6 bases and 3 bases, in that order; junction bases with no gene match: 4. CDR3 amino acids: CASRTGDDTEAFF. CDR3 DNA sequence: TGTGCCAGCAGAACAGGGGATGACACTGAAGCTTTCTTT.

CDR3 residues: CASTGFGQPQHF. Here the CDR3 DNA reads TGTGCCAGTACAGGGTTCGGGCAGCCCCAGCATTTT. The chain carries TRBV19 and TRBJ1-5, with D perhaps matching TRBD1 (5 bases). Germline V gene lookup returns CDR1 LNHDA and CDR2 SQIVND (reference sequence). CDR3 length: 12 amino acids. The V end lost 7 bases, the J end lost 7 bases, and 11 bases lay between the germline ends.

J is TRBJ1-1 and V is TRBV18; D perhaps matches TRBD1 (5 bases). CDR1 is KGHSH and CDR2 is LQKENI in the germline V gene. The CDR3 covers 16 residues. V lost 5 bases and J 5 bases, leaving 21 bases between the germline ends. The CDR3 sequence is CASSAWRGKMGTEAFF. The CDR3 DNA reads TGTGCCAGCTCAGCGTGGCGGGGGAAGATGGGGACTGAAGCTTTCTTT. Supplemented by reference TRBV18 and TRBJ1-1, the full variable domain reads NAGVMQNPRHLVRRRGQEARLRCSPMKGHSHVYWYRQLPEEGLKFMVYLQKENIIDESGMPKERFSAEFPKEGPSILRIQQVVRGDSAAYFCASSAWRGKMGTEAFFGQGTRLTVV.

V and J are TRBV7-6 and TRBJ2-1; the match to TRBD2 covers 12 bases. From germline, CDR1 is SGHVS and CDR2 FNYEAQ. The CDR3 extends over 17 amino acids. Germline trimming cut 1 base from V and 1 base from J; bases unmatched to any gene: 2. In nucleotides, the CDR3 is TGTGCCAGCAGCTTAGGGACTAGCGGGACGTCCTACAATGAGCAGTTCTTC. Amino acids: CASSLGTSGTSYNEQFF.

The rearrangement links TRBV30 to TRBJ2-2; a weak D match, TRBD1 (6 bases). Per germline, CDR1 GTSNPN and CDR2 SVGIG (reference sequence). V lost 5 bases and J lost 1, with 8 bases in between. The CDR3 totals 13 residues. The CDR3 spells CAWGQWNTGELFF. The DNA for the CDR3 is TGTGCCTGGGGACAGTGGAACACCGGGGAGCTGTTTTTT.

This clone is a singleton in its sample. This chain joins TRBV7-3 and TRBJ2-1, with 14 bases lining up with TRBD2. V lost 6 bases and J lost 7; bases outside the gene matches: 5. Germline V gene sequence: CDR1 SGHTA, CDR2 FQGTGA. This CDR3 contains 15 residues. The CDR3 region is CASSLGTSGSNEQFF. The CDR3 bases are TGTGCCAGCAGTCTAGGGACTAGCGGGAGTAATGAGCAGTTCTTC. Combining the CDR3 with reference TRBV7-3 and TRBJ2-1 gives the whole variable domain GAGVSQTPSNKVTEKGKYVELRCDPISGHTALYWYRQSLGQGPEFLIYFQGTGAADDSGLPNDRFFAVRPEGSVSTLKIQRTERGDSAVYLCASSLGTSGSNEQFFGPGTRLTVL.

The chain's CDR3 is CASSLASFQNEQYF. The CDR3 DNA reads as TGTGCCAGCAGCTTAGCGTCCTTTCAGAACGAGCAGTACTTC. The V and J genes are TRBV7-8 and TRBJ2-7; D ambiguous. The CDR3 length is 14 residues. From germline, CDR1 is SGHVS and CDR2 FQNEAQ. Trimming cost V 0 bases and J 5 bases, with 11 bases left between them.

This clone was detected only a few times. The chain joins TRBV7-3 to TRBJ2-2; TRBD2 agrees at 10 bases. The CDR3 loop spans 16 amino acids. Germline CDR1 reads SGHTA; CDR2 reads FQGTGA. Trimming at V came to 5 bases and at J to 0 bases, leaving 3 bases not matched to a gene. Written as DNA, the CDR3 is TGTGCCAGCAGCGCCGGACTAGCGGCGAACACCGGGGAGCTGTTTTTT. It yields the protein CASSAGLAANTGELFF.

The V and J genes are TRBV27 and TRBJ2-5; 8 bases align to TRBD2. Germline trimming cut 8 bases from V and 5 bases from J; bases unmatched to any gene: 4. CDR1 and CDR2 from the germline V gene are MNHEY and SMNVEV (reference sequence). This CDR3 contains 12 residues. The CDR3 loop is CASELAAETQYF. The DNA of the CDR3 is TGTGCCAGCGAACTAGCGGCGGAGACCCAGTACTTC.

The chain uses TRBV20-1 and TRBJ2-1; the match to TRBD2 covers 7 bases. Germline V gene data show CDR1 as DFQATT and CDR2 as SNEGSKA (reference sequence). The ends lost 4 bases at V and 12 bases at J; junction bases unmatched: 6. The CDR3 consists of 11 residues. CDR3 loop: CSANKRERQFF. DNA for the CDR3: TGCAGTGCTAACAAGCGGGAACGGCAGTTCTTC.

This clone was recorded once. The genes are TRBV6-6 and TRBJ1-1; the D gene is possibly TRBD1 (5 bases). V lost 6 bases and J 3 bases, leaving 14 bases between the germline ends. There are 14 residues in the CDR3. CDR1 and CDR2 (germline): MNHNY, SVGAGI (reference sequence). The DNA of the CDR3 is TGTGCCAGCAGCTACGGCGGGACCTACACTGAAGCTTTCTTT. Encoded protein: CASSYGGTYTEAFF.

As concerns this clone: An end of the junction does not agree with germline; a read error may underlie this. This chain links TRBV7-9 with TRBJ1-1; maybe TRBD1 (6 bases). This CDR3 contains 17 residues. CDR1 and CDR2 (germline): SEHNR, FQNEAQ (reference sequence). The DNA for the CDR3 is TGTTCCAGCAGCCCCCGGGACCCAGTAGGGGGGAACACTGAAGCTTTCTTT. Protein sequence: CSSSPRDPVGGNTEAFF.

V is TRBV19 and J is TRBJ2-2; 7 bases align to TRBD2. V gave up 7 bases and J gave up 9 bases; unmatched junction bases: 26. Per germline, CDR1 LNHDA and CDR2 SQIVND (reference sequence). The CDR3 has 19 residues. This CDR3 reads CASKSGGLSPLIGVRELFF. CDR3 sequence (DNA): TGTGCCAGTAAATCGGGGGGTCTCTCCCCTCTTATTGGTGTACGGGAGCTGTTTTTT.

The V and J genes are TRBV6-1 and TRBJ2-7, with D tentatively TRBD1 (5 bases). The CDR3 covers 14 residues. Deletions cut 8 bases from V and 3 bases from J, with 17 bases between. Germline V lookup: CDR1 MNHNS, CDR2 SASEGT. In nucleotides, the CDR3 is TGTGCCAGCCCCCCCCCGAGCAGGGACTACGAGCAGTACTTC. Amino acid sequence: CASPPPSRDYEQYF.

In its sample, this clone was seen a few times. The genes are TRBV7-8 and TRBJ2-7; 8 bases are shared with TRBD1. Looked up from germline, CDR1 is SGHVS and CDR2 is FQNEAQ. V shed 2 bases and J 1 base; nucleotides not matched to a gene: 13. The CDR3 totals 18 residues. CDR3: CASSLIRLQGESSYEQYF. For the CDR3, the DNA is TGTGCCAGCAGCTTAATTCGCTTACAGGGGGAGTCTTCCTACGAGCAGTACTTC.

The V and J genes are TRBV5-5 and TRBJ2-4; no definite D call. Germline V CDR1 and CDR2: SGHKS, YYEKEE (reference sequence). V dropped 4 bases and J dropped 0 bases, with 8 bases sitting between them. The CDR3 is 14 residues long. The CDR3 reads CASSRPLAKNIQYF. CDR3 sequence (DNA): TGTGCCAGCAGCCGCCCACTAGCCAAAAACATTCAGTACTTC.

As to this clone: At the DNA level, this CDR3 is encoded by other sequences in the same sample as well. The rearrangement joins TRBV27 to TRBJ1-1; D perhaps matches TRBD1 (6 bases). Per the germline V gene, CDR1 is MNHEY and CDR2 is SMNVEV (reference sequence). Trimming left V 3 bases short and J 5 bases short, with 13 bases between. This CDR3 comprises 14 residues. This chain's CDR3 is CASSFQGQGTEAFF. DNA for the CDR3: TGTGCCAGCAGTTTTCAGGGGCAAGGTACTGAAGCTTTCTTT.

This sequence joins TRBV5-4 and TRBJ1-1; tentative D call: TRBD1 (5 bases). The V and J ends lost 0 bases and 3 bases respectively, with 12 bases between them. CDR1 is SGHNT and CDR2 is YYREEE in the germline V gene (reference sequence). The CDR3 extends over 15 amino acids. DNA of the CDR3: TGTGCCAGCAGCTTGGGAGGGGACTCCTACACTGAAGCTTTCTTT. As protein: CASSLGGDSYTEAFF. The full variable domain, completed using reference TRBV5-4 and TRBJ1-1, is ETGVTQSPTHLIKTRGQQVTLRCSSQSGHNTVSWYQQALGQGPQFIFQYYREEENGRGNFPPRFSGLQFPNYSSELNVNALELDDSALYLCASSLGGDSYTEAFFGQGTRLTVV.

CDR3 sequence: CASTYSGANVLTF. CDR3 nucleotides: TGTGCCAGCACGTACTCTGGGGCCAACGTCCTGACTTTC. The rearrangement links TRBV11-2 to TRBJ2-6; no firm D call. The germline CDR1 and CDR2 sequences are SGHAT and FQNNGV. Trimming pared 7 bases from V and 0 bases from J, leaving 4 bases between. The CDR3 is 13 amino acids.